The present T cell receptor beta chain was sequenced within a study of shared clonotypes between healthy human individuals. Study-wide context: Researchers assigned three CD4 naive, three CD4 memory, two CD8 naive and one CD8 memory plate to each donor.

V was shortened by 0 bases and J by 4 bases, with 12 bases between the two germline ends. Germline assignment: CDR1 MNHEY and CDR2 SVGAGI. This CDR3 contains 16 residues. Notes on the study in general: What rarefaction showed was incomplete sorted-subset sequencing despite large depth. Generation of non-shared clonotypes was less probable than generation of clonotypes shared by all four donors.

Some clones are missing from TCRdb's copy, which holds only in-frame ones; the method was immunoSEQ multiplex PCR. The table lists some 2 million clones, roughly 96% of them singletons. This clone was found once. Its antigen is unknown. CD4+ cells were split into CD45RA+ naive and CD45RA-negative memory subsets. The sample taken for sequencing was naive CD4+ T cells sorted from blood. Subset of the sample: CD45RA+ positively selected. The chain employs TRBV6-5 and TRBJ1-4; D remains ambiguous. The receptor comes from a man aged 18 to 29 in good health. The CDR3 DNA reads TGTGCCAGCAGTTACTCGAGACCGGGAAATAATGAAAAACTGTTTTTT. Encoded protein: CASSYSRPGNNEKLFF.